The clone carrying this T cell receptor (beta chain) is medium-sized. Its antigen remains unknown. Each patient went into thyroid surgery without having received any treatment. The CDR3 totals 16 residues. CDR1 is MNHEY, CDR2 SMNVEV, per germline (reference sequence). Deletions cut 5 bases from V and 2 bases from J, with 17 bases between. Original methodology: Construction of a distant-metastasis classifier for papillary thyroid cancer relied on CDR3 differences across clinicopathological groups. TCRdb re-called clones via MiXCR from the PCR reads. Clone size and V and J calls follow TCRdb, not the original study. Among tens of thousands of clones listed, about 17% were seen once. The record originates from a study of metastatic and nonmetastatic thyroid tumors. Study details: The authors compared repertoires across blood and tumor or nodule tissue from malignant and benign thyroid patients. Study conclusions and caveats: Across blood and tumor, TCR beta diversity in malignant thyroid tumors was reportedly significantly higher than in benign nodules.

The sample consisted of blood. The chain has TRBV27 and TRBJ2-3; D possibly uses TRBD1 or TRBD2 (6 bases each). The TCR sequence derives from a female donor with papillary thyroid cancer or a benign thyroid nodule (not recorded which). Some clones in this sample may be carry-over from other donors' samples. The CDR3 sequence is CASSLRARGATDTQYF. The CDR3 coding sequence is TGTGCCAGCAGTCTTAGGGCTAGGGGGGCCACAGATACGCAGTATTTT.